This TCR beta chain was documented in a study of shared clonotypes between healthy human individuals. The assay was immunoSEQ multiplex PCR, and TCRdb's table has in-frame clones only and misses some. The sample holds about half a million clones; around 77% are singletons and the top ten take around 13%. The specimen sequenced was PBMCs. The clonotype originates from a woman aged 40 to 55 in good health. Some clones in this sample may be carry-over from other donors' samples.

The CDR3 sequence: CAISEPNRASGRALEQYF. For the CDR3, the DNA is TGTGCCATCAGTGAGCCCAATCGGGCTAGCGGGAGAGCACTCGAGCAGTACTTC. The chain is built from TRBV10-3 and TRBJ2-7; 10 bases match TRBD2. CDR1 is ENHRY and CDR2 is SYGVKD in the germline V gene. The CDR3 totals 18 residues. V shed 2 bases, J shed 6 bases, and the junction held 16 bases outside the gene matches.